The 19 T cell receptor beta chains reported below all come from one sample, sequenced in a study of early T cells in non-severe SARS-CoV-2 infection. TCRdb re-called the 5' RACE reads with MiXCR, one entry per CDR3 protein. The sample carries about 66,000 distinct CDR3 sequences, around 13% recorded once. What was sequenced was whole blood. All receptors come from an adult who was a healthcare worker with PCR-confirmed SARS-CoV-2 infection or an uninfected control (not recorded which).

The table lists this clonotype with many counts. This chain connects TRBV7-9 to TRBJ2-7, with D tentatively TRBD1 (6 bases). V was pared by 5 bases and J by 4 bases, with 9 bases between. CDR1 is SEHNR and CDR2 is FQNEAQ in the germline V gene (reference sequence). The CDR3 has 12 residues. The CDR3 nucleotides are TGTGCCAGCAGCCGGACAGTTTACGAGCAGTACTTC. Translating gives CASSRTVYEQYF.

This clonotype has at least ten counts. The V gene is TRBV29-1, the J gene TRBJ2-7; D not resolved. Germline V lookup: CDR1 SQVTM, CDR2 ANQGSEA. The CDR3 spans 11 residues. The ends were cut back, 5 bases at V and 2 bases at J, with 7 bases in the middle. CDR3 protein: CSVLQAYEQYF. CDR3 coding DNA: TGCAGCGTTCTCCAGGCCTACGAGCAGTACTTC.

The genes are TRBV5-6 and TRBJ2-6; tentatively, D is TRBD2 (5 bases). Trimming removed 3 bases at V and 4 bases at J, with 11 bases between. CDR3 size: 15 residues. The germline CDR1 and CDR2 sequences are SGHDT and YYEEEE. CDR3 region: CASSSGLLGANVLTF. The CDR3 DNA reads TGTGCCAGCAGCTCCGGACTCTTGGGGGCCAACGTCCTGACTTTC.

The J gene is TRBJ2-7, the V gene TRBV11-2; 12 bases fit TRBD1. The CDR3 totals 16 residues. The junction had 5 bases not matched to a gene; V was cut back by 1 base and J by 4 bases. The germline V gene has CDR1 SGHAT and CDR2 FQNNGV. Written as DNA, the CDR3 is TGTGCCAGCAGCTTAGTAGGGGACAGGGGGCAATACGAGCAGTACTTC. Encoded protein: CASSLVGDRGQYEQYF.

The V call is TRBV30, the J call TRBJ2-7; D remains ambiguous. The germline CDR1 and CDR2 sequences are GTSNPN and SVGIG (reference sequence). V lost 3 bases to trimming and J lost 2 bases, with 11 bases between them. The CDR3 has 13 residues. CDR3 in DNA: TGTGCCTGGAGCCCCACTTCCCCCTACGAGCAGTACTTC. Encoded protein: CAWSPTSPYEQYF.

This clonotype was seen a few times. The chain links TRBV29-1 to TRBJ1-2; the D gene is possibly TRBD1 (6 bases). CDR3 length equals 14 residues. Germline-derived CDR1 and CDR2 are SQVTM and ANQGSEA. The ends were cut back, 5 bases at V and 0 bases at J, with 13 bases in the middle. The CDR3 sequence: CSVYQGTANYGYTF. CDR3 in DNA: TGCAGCGTTTATCAGGGGACCGCTAACTATGGCTACACCTTC.

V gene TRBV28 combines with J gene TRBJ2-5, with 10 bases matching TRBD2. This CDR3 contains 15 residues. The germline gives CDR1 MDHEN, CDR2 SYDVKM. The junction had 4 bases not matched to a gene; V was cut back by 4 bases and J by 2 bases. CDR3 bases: TGTGCCAGCAGTTCCGCACTAGCGGGACAAGAGACCCAGTACTTC. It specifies CASSSALAGQETQYF.

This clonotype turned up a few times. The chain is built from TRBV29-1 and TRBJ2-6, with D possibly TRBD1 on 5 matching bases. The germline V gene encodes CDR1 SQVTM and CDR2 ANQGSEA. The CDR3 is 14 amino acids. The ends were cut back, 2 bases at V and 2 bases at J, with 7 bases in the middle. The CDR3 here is CSVEIGAGANVLTF. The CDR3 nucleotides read TGCAGCGTTGAAATAGGGGCTGGGGCCAACGTCCTGACTTTC.

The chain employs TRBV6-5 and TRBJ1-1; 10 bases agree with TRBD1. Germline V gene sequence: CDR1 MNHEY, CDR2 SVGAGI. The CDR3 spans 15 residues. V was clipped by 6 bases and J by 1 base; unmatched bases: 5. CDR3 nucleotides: TGTGCCAGCAGGGACAGGGGGGCCAGGAACACTGAAGCTTTCTTT. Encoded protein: CASRDRGARNTEAFF.

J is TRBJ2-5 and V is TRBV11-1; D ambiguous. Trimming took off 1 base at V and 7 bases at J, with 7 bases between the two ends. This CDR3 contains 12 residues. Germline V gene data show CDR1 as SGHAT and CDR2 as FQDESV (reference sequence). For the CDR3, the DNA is TGTGCCAGCAGCTTAGAAGGGTTGACCCAGTACTTC. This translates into CASSLEGLTQYF.

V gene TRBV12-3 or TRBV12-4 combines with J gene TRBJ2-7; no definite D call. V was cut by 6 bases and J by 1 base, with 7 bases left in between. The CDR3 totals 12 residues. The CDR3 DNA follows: TGTGCCAGCAGCCGTTTTTCCTACGAGCAGTACTTC. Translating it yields CASSRFSYEQYF.

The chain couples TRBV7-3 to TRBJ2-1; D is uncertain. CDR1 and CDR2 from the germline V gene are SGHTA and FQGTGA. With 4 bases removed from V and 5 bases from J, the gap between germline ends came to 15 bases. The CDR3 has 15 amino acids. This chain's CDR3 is CASSSNSRLDNEQFF. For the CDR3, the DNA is TGTGCCAGCAGCTCAAACTCTCGACTGGACAATGAGCAGTTCTTC.

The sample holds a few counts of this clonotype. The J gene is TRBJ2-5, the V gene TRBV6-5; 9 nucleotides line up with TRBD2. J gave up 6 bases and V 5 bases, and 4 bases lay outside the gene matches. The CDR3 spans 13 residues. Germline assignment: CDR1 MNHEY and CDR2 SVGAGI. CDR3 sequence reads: CASSTTSGQTQYF. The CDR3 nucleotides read TGTGCCAGCAGTACCACTAGCGGGCAGACCCAGTACTTC.

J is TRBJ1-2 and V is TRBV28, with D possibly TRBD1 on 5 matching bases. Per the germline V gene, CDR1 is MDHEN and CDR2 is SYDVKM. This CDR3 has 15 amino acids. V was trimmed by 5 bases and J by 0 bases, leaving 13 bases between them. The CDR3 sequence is CASSRGTQSNYGYTF. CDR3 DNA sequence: TGTGCCAGCAGTCGAGGGACGCAGTCTAACTATGGCTACACCTTC.

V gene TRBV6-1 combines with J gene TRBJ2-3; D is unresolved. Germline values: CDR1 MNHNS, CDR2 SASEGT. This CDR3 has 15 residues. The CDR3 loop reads CRRTETFPKTDTQYF. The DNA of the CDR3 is TGTAGAAGGACCGAAACCTTTCCCAAGACAGATACGCAGTATTTT.

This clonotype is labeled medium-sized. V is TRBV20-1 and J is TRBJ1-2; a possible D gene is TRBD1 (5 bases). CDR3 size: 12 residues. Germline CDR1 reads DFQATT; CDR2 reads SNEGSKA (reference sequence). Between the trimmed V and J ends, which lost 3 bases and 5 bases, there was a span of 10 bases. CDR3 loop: CSASGGNYGYTF. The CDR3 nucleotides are TGCAGTGCTAGTGGGGGGAATTATGGCTACACCTTC.

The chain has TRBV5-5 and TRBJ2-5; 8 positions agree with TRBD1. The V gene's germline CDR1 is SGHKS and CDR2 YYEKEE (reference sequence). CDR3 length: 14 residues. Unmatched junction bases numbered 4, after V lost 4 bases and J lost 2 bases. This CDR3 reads CASSLGTGQETQYF. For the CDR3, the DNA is TGTGCCAGCAGCCTGGGGACAGGACAAGAGACCCAGTACTTC.

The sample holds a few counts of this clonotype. CDR3 nucleotides: TGTGCCAGTAGTATCGCTAGCGGAGTTAACACCGGGGAGCTGTTTTTT. It specifies CASSIASGVNTGELFF. V is TRBV19 and J is TRBJ2-2; 7 bases are a match to TRBD2. V dropped 3 bases and J dropped 2; count of bases not matched to a gene: 6. Per germline, CDR1 LNHDA and CDR2 SQIVND (reference sequence). CDR3 size: 16 residues.

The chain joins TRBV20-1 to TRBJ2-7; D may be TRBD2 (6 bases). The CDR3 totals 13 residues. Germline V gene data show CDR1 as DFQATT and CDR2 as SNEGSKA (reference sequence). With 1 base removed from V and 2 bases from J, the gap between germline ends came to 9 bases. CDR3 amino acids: CSARAGAAYEQYF. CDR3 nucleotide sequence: TGCAGTGCTAGAGCGGGAGCGGCCTACGAGCAGTACTTC.